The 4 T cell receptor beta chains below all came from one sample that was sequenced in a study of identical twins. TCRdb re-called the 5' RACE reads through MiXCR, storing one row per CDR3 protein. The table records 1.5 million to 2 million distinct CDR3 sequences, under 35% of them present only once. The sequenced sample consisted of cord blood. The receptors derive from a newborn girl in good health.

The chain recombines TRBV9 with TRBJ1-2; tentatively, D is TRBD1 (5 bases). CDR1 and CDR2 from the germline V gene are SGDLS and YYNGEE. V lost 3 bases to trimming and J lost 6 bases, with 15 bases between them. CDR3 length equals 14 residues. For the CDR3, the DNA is TGTGCCAGCAGCGCCGGGACCCCCCCTGATGGCTACACCTTC. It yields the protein CASSAGTPPDGYTF. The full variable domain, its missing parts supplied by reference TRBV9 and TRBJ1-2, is DSGVTQTPKHLITATGQRVTLRCSPRSGDLSVYWYQQSLDQGLQFLIQYYNGEERAKGNILERFSAQQFPDLHSELNLSSLELGDSALYFCASSAGTPPDGYTFGSGTRLTVV.

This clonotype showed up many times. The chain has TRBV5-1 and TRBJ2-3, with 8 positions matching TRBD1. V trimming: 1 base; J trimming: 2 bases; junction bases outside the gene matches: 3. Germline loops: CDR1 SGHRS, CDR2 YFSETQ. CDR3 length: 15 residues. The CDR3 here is CASSLRDRSTDTQYF. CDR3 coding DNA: TGCGCCAGCAGCTTGCGGGACAGGTCCACAGATACGCAGTATTTT.

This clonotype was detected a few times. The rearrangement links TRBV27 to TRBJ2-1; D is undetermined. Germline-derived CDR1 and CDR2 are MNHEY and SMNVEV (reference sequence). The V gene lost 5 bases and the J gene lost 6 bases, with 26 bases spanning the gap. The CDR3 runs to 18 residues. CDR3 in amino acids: CASSRRPAVYLGINEQFF. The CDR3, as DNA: TGTGCCAGCAGTAGAAGGCCAGCAGTTTATCTGGGAATCAATGAGCAGTTCTTC.

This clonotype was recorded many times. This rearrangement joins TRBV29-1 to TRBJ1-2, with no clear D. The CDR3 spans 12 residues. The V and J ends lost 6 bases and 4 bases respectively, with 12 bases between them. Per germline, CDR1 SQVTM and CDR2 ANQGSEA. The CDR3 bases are TGCAGCGTGCGAGACGGCCTCTATGGCTACACCTTC. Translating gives CSVRDGLYGYTF. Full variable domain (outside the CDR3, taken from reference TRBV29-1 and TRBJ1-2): SAVISQKPSRDICQRGTSLTIQCQVDSQVTMMFWYRQQPGQSLTLIATANQGSEATYESGFVIDKFPISRPNLTFSTLTVSNMSPEDSSIYLCSVRDGLYGYTFGSGTRLTVV.